The 11 T cell receptor beta chains given below trace back to one sample, sequenced in a study of T cells in Graves' hyperthyroidism and ophthalmopathy. Authors of the study amplified TCR beta CDR3 regions from RNA transcripts. In the first-round RT-PCR of the TCR CDR3, the HTBI primer set was used. Each CDR3 protein is one row after TCRdb ran MiXCR on the multiplex PCR reads. The data contain about 720,000 distinct CDR3 sequences, roughly a sixth of them singletons. Material for sequencing was blood. The receptors were gathered from a woman between 50 and 59 years old with Graves' hyperthyroidism that later progressed to Graves' ophthalmopathy.

This clonotype was seen many times. The rearrangement joins TRBV11-2 to TRBJ2-5; TRBD2 matches at 8 bases. The CDR3 has 17 amino acids. V trimming: 3 bases; J trimming: 1 base; junction bases outside the gene matches: 10. CDR1 is SGHAT, CDR2 FQNNGV, per germline. The DNA of the CDR3 is TGTGCCAGCAGCTTCCGGGGGGGGTCATGGGGCCAAGAGACCCAGTACTTC. Translated: CASSFRGGSWGQETQYF.

This clonotype occurred a few times. CDR3: CSVAAGSSGANVLTF. CDR3 nucleotide sequence: TGCAGCGTTGCAGCAGGTAGCTCTGGGGCCAACGTCCTGACTTTC. The chain is built from TRBV29-1 and TRBJ2-6; no reliable D call. This CDR3 has 15 amino acids. Germline CDR1 reads SQVTM; CDR2 reads ANQGSEA. V gave up 4 bases and J gave up 0 bases, with 10 bases separating them.

A few counts support this clonotype. The chain links TRBV25-1 to TRBJ2-2; D is ambiguous. The CDR3 length is 14 residues. V was clipped by 4 bases and J by 1 base, with 7 bases between them. Looked up from germline, CDR1 is MGHDK and CDR2 is SYGVNS. The CDR3 loop reads CASSAHRNTGELFF. The DNA of the CDR3 is TGTGCCAGCAGTGCTCACAGGAACACCGGGGAGCTGTTTTTT.

Only a few counts were recorded for this clonotype. This chain joins TRBV27 and TRBJ1-1; D gene ambiguous. V gave up 3 bases and J gave up 1 base, with 6 bases separating them. The CDR3 has 13 amino acids. Per germline, CDR1 MNHEY and CDR2 SMNVEV (reference sequence). The CDR3 region has the DNA TGTGCCAGCAGTTTTGCGCAGAACACTGAAGCTTTCTTT. Translated, it gives CASSFAQNTEAFF.

This clonotype has a handful of counts. The chain has TRBV9 and TRBJ2-1; tentative D call: TRBD2 (6 bases). The germline gives CDR1 SGDLS, CDR2 YYNGEE. The CDR3 covers 13 residues. With 0 bases removed from V and 10 bases from J, the gap between germline ends came to 11 bases. CDR3: CASSVVLGGEQFF. The CDR3 nucleotides read TGTGCCAGCAGCGTAGTTCTGGGAGGCGAGCAGTTCTTC.

Note on this clonotype: The missing conserved phenylalanine or tryptophan at the end of this CDR3 makes a read error likely. This CDR3 reads CASSPPGTGSETQYL. In DNA, the CDR3 is TGTGCCAGCAGCCCCCCTGGGACAGGTTCCGAGACCCAGTACCTC. V usage is TRBV11-2 and J usage is TRBJ2-5, with 8 bases identical to TRBD1. The ends lost 5 bases at V and 5 bases at J; junction bases unmatched: 10. CDR3 length: 15 amino acids. The V gene's germline CDR1 is SGHAT and CDR2 FQNNGV.

This clonotype has ten or more counts. J is TRBJ2-4 and V is TRBV3-1; TRBD2 matches at 13 bases. The CDR3 contains 18 residues. The V and J ends lost 3 bases and 0 bases, in that order; junction bases with no gene match: 5. The germline gives CDR1 LGHDT, CDR2 YNNKEL (reference sequence). Here the CDR3 reads CASSQGLAGFLAKNIQYF. The CDR3 DNA reads as TGTGCCAGCAGCCAGGGACTAGCGGGATTCCTAGCCAAAAACATTCAGTACTTC.

V and J are TRBV12-3 or TRBV12-4 and TRBJ1-3; a weak D match, TRBD1 (6 bases). CDR3 length equals 15 residues. Trimming cost V 5 bases and J 0 bases, with 11 bases left between them. DNA for the CDR3: TGTGCCAGCAGTACCTGGACAGACTCTGGAAACACCATATATTTT. Translating gives CASSTWTDSGNTIYF.

This chain joins TRBV28 and TRBJ2-1, with 7 nucleotides matching TRBD2. The V gene's germline CDR1 is MDHEN and CDR2 SYDVKM. The CDR3 contains 15 residues. V shed 5 bases and J 5 bases; nucleotides not matched to a gene: 9. The CDR3 is CASSRFGTTHNEQFF. For the CDR3, the DNA is TGTGCCAGCAGTCGTTTCGGGACTACCCACAATGAGCAGTTCTTC.

This clonotype came up a few times. V usage is TRBV6-2 or TRBV6-3 and J usage is TRBJ2-6; 10 bases are shared with TRBD2. Germline CDR1 is MNHEY and CDR2 is SVGEGT. The CDR3 is 17 residues long. With 4 bases clipped from V and 1 base from J, the junction kept 4 bases outside the gene matches. The CDR3 here is CASSSLAGVSGANVLTF. CDR3 nucleotides: TGTGCCAGCAGTTCTCTAGCGGGGGTGTCTGGGGCCAACGTCCTGACTTTC.

The genes are TRBV7-6 and TRBJ1-1, with D perhaps TRBD1 (5 bases). This CDR3 has 12 amino acids. Per the germline V gene, CDR1 is SGHVS and CDR2 is FNYEAQ. V lost 4 bases and J lost 11, with 14 bases in between. CDR3 nucleotide sequence: TGTGCCAGCAGCTCCCCTTCCGGGACCGCTTTCTTT. The encoded protein is CASSSPSGTAFF.